Reported below is one T cell receptor (beta chain). The data are from a study of T cell responses to AZD1222 COVID-19 vaccine. With 6 bases clipped from V and 7 bases from J, the junction kept 5 bases outside the gene matches. Germline V lookup: CDR1 MDHEN, CDR2 SYDVKM. The CDR3 has 13 amino acids. Sequencing used immunoSEQ multiplex PCR; TCRdb keeps in-frame clones, though not all of them. Of 150,000 to 200,000 clones in the sample, about 91% were seen once. This rearrangement joins TRBV28 to TRBJ2-7; 11 nucleotides agree with TRBD1. The sample consisted of peripheral blood, taken on day 0 of MenACWY control vaccination. This sequence originates from an adult in good health. In DNA, the CDR3 is TGTGCCAGCAGAGGACAGGGGGCGAGGGAGCAGTACTTC. Its translation: CASRGQGAREQYF.